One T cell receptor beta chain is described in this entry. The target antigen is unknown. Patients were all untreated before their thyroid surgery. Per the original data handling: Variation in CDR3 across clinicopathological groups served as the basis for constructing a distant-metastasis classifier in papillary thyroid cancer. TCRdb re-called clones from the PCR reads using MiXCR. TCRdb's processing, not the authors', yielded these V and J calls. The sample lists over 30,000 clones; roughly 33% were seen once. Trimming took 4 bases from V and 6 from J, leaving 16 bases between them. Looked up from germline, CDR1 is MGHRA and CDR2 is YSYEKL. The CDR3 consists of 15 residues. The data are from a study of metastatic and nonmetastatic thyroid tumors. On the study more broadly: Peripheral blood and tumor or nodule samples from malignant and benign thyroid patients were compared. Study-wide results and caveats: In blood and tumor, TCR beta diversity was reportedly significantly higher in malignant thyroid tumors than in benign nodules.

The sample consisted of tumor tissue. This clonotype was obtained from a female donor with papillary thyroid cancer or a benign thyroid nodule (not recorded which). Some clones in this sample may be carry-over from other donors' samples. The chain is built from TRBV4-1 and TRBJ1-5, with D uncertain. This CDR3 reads CASSLLLGLSQPQHF. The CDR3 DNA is TGCGCCAGCAGCCTCCTGTTGGGGTTGTCTCAGCCCCAGCATTTT.